This T cell receptor (beta chain) was captured by sequencing in a study of blood T cell repertoires in COVID-19. Study summary: Spain, Italy and the United States supplied samples that represented acute and convalescent COVID-19.

Profiled with immunoSEQ multiplex PCR; TCRdb holds only in-frame clones, not every one. The sample lists some 400,000 clones; around 92% were seen once. The CDR3 runs to 13 residues. V was pared by 7 bases and J by 3 bases, with 12 bases between. Germline CDR1 MDHEN, CDR2 SYDVKM. This TCR was recovered from a young woman who had recovered from COVID-19. The specimen was PBMCs or T cells enriched from blood (not recorded which). J is TRBJ1-2 and V is TRBV28; D may be TRBD1 (6 bases). DNA for the CDR3: TGTGCCAGCACCAAAGGGGGACACTATGGCTACACCTTC. Translating gives CASTKGGHYGYTF.